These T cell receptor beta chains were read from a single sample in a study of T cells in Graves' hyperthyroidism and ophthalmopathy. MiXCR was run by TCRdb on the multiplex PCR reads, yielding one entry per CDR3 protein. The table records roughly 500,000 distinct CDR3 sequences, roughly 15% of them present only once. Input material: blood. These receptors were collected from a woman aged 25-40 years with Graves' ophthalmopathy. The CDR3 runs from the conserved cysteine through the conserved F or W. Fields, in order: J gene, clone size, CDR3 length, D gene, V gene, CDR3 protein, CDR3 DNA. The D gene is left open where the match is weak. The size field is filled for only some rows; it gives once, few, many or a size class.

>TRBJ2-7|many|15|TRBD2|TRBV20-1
CSARGVSGVTYEQYF
TGCAGTGCTCGGGGCGTTAGCGGGGTAACCTACGAGCAGTACTTC
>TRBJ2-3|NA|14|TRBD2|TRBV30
CAWTWRGSTDTQYF
TGTGCCTGGACCTGGCGGGGGAGCACAGATACGCAGTATTTT
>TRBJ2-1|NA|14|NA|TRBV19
CASSIWEAVDEQFF
TGTGCCAGTAGTATTTGGGAGGCAGTGGATGAGCAGTTCTTC
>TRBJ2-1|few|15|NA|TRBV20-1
CNARAGRLSYNEQFF
TGCAATGCTAGAGCAGGGCGCCTCTCCTACAATGAGCAGTTCTTC
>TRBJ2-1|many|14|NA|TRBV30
CAWSAGDPGNEQFF
TGTGCCTGGAGTGCGGGAGACCCCGGCAATGAGCAGTTCTTC
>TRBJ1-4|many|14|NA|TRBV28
CASSLDTANEKLFF
TGTGCCAGCAGTTTGGACACGGCTAATGAAAAACTGTTTTTT
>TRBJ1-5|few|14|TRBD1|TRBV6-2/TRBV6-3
CASRSDRVFQPQHF
TGTGCCAGCAGGTCTGACAGGGTTTTTCAGCCCCAGCATTTT
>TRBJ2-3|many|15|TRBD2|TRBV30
CAWSVGTSGTDTQYF
TGTGCCTGGAGTGTCGGGACTAGCGGCACAGATACGCAGTATTTT
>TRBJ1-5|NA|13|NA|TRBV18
CASSPERNQPQHF
TGTGCCAGCTCACCTGAAAGAAATCAGCCCCAGCATTTT
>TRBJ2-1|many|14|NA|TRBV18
CASSPPTTYNEQFF
TGTGCCAGCTCACCACCGACTACTTACAATGAGCAGTTCTTC
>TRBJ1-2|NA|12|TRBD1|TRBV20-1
CSARTGGYGYTF
TGCAGTGCTAGGACAGGGGGTTATGGCTACACCTTC
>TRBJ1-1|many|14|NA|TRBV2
CASSGADRPGEAFF
TGTGCCAGCAGTGGGGCAGACAGGCCAGGGGAAGCTTTCTTT
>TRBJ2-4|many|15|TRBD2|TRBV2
CASSDASGSMNIQYF
TGTGCCAGCAGTGATGCGAGCGGGAGTATGAACATTCAGTACTTC
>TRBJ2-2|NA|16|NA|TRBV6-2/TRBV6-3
CASSYWGTRGAGELFF
TGTGCCAGCAGTTACTGGGGGACGAGGGGGGCCGGGGAGCTGTTTTTT
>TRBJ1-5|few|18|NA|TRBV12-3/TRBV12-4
CASSLIIRGGLGNQPQHF
TGTGCCAGCAGTTTAATAATTCGGGGGGGACTCGGGAATCAGCCCCAGCATTTT
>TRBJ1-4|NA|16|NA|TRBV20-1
CSAREARGGGGEKLFF
TGCAGTGCTAGAGAGGCGCGGGGGGGAGGAGGTGAAAAACTGTTTTTT
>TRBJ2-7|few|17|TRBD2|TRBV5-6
CASSPRVAGHWGDEQYF
TGTGCCAGCAGCCCCAGGGTAGCGGGCCACTGGGGTGACGAGCAGTACTTC
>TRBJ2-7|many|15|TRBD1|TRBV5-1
CASSPDRGGYYEQYF
TGCGCCAGCAGCCCGGACAGGGGGGGATACTACGAGCAGTACTTC
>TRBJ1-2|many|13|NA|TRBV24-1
CATSDDFNYGYTF
TGTGCCACCAGTGATGACTTTAACTATGGCTACACCTTC
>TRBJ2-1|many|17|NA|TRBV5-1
CASSPVRRLGVNNEQFF
TGCGCCAGCAGCCCGGTACGAAGACTAGGGGTGAACAATGAGCAGTTCTTC